The next 8 T cell receptor beta chains were all read from a single sample in a study of blood T cell repertoires in COVID-19. The protocol was immunoSEQ multiplex PCR, while the TCRdb copy is restricted to in-frame clones and leaves out a portion. The sample shows approximately 100,000 clones, more than 80% of them seen only once. The sequenced sample consisted of peripheral blood. Receptors were obtained from a woman older than 75 with acute or convalescent COVID-19.

The chain recombines TRBV27 with TRBJ2-5; 10 bases match TRBD1. Germline lookup yields CDR1 MNHEY and CDR2 SMNVEV (reference sequence). J lost 5 bases, V lost 5 bases, and 8 bases had no gene match. The length of the CDR3 is 15 residues. CDR3 loop: CASSPRQGAWETQYF. For the CDR3, the DNA is TGTGCCAGCAGTCCTAGACAGGGGGCCTGGGAGACCCAGTACTTC.

The chain couples TRBV7-9 to TRBJ2-2; 7 bases match TRBD1. Per germline, CDR1 SEHNR and CDR2 FQNEAQ (reference sequence). The CDR3 extends over 16 amino acids. V lost 4 bases to trimming and J lost 0 bases; unmatched junction nucleotides: 5. The CDR3 DNA follows: TGTGCCAGCAGCTGGGACAGAACCTCGAACACCGGGGAGCTGTTTTTT. Protein sequence: CASSWDRTSNTGELFF.

The chain recombines TRBV10-2 with TRBJ2-2, with 8 bases that match TRBD2. V gave up 9 bases and J gave up 5 bases; unmatched junction bases: 8. The CDR3 contains 14 residues. Per the germline V gene, CDR1 is WSHSY and CDR2 is SAAADI. CDR3 sequence (DNA): TGCGCCAGTACCGGGACTAGTAGGACCGGGGAGCTGTTTTTT. Encoded protein: CASTGTSRTGELFF.

The V and J genes are TRBV4-3 and TRBJ2-1; 9 bases match TRBD1. Germline V gene lookup returns CDR1 LGHNA and CDR2 YSLEER. The CDR3 has 18 amino acids. V was clipped by 1 base and J by 0 bases; unmatched bases: 7. As DNA, the CDR3 is TGCGCCAGCAGCCAAGCCGCGACAGGGGGTGGCTCCTACAATGAGCAGTTCTTC. Translation gives CASSQAATGGGSYNEQFF.

There are a few counts of this clone. CDR3 sequence: CAWSAWGTQKETQYF. DNA for the CDR3: TGTGCCTGGAGTGCATGGGGGACACAAAAAGAGACCCAGTACTTC. The V call is TRBV30, the J call TRBJ2-5, with D perhaps TRBD1 (6 bases). V lost 1 base, J lost 3 bases, and 15 bases lay in between. This CDR3 is built from 15 residues. CDR1 GTSNPN and CDR2 SVGIG come from the germline V gene (reference sequence).

The sample holds one count of this clone. The genes are TRBV25-1 and TRBJ2-3; D not resolved. The germline V gene encodes CDR1 MGHDK and CDR2 SYGVNS. Trimming pared 0 bases from V and 0 bases from J, leaving 10 bases between. The CDR3 covers 16 residues. The CDR3, as DNA: TGTGCCAGCAGTGAATATAGAATAACGAGCACAGATACGCAGTATTTT. Protein sequence: CASSEYRITSTDTQYF.

The chain has TRBV6-5 and TRBJ2-2; 9 positions match TRBD1. This CDR3 spans 14 amino acids. CDR1 and CDR2 from the germline V gene are MNHEY and SVGAGI. The V and J ends lost 6 bases and 6 bases, in that order; junction bases with no gene match: 5. CDR3 loop: CASRSDRGSGELFF. The DNA of the CDR3 is TGTGCCAGCAGATCCGACAGGGGGTCCGGGGAGCTGTTTTTT.

This rearrangement joins TRBV7-8 to TRBJ1-1; D is unresolved. Germline assignment: CDR1 SGHVS and CDR2 FQNEAQ. V shed 8 bases and J shed 6 bases, with 25 bases lying between them. This CDR3 comprises 16 residues. The CDR3 protein is CASQASPGGLVSEAFF. CDR3 bases: TGTGCCAGCCAAGCCAGTCCGGGAGGTCTAGTGTCTGAAGCTTTCTTT. Full variable domain (outside the CDR3, taken from reference TRBV7-8 and TRBJ1-1): GAGVSQSPRYKVAKRGQDVALRCDPISGHVSLFWYQQALGQGPEFLTYFQNEAQLDKSGLPSDRFFAERPEGSVSTLKIQRTQQEDSAVYLCASQASPGGLVSEAFFGQGTRLTVV.